This T cell receptor beta chain was sequenced for a study of blood T cell repertoires in COVID-19. As processed by the authors: Reference gene primers were amplified, and this amplification served to estimate nucleated cell counts. The table came from immunoSEQ multiplex PCR; TCRdb's copy has only in-frame clones and leaves some out. The DNA was the basis for D and trimming; V, J and clone size are from that table. The repertoire includes about 480,000 clones, about 89% of them detected once, and approximately 4.5% sits in the top ten. In germline, CDR1 is ENHRY, CDR2 SYGVKD. V shed 7 bases, J shed 1 base, and the junction held 19 bases outside the gene matches. This CDR3 has 19 amino acids. This clone was detected once.

The chain joins TRBV10-3 to TRBJ2-3; 8 nucleotides agree with TRBD1. Sequenced: peripheral blood. This receptor was identified in a woman aged 25 to 39 with acute or convalescent COVID-19. CDR3 residues: CAINKGPGQDRPRTDTQYF. The CDR3 nucleotides read TGTGCCATCAATAAGGGTCCGGGACAGGACCGTCCTCGCACAGATACGCAGTATTTT.